This T cell receptor beta chain was sequenced for a study of patients and donors after allogeneic stem cell transplantation. TCRdb ran MiXCR on the RT-PCR reads and lists one entry per CDR3 protein. The repertoire holds about 89,000 distinct CDR3 sequences, with roughly 43% as singletons. This receptor was taken from a human donor who was either an allogeneic HSCT recipient or a stem cell or donor lymphocyte infusion donor (not recorded which). It is not recorded whose cells these are; they may come from a transplant donor. Sequenced sample: blood, either unsorted or a sorted T cell fraction (not recorded which).

The CDR3: CSARPQGEYNSPLHF. For the CDR3, the DNA is TGCAGTGCTCGTCCACAGGGCGAATATAATTCACCCCTCCACTTT. This chain connects TRBV20-1 to TRBJ1-6; the D gene is possibly TRBD1 (6 bases). Per germline, CDR1 DFQATT and CDR2 SNEGSKA (reference sequence). V was clipped by 5 bases and J by 4 bases, with 15 bases between them. The CDR3 has 15 residues.